The clone carrying this TCR beta chain was seen once. The data originate from a study of CD8+ T cells in alopecia areata. TCR sequencing used cDNA made by reverse transcription of extracted RNA. The protocol was immunoSEQ multiplex PCR, while the TCRdb copy is restricted to in-frame clones and leaves out a portion. The sample lists 200,000 or so clones; 45% to 70% were seen once. CD4+ and CD8+ T cells were sorted from PBMCs stained for CD3, CD4 and CD8. With 6 bases clipped from V and 5 bases from J, the junction kept 7 bases outside the gene matches. There are 13 residues in the CDR3. Germline CDR1 SQVTM, CDR2 ANQGSEA.

The sequencing input was CD8+ T cells sorted from blood. This receptor was taken from a human donor in good health. The chain uses TRBV29-1 and TRBJ1-1; 9 bases map to TRBD1. CDR3 loop: CSVATDRGTEAFF. For the CDR3, the DNA is TGCAGCGTGGCTACCGACAGGGGGACTGAAGCTTTCTTT.